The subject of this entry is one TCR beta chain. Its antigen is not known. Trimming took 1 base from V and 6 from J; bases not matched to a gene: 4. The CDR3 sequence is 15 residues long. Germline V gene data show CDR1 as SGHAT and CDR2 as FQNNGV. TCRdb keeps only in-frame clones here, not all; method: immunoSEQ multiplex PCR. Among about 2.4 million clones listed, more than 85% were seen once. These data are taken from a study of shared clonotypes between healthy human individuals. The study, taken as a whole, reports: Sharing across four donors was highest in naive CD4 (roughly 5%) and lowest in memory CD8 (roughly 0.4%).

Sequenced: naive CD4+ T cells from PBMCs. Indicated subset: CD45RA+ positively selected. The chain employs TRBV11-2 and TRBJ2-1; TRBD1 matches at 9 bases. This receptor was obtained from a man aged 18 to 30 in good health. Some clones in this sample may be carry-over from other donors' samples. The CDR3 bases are TGTGCCAGCAGCTTAGGACAGGGGGAAATCAATGAGCAGTTCTTC. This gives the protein CASSLGQGEINEQFF. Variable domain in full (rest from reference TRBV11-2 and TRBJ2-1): EAGVAQSPRYKIIEKRQSVAFWCNPISGHATLYWYQQILGQGPKLLIQFQNNGVVDDSQLPKDRFSAERLKGVDSTLKIQPAKLEDSAVYLCASSLGQGEINEQFFGPGTRLTVL.